There are a few counts of the clone carrying this T cell receptor beta chain. What it binds is unknown. The data originate from a study of beta chain features in type 1 diabetes. Points from the study as a whole: A pattern of fewer insertions and more deletions at VDJ junctions was seen in type 1 diabetes patients. Cells that show high TCR expression could be over-represented by cDNA sequencing. Any HLA type influence on TCRB rearrangement was left unresolved here.

This CDR3 has 14 amino acids. Per germline, CDR1 SGHRS and CDR2 YFSETQ. V shed 2 bases and J shed 1 base, with 9 bases lying between them. Isolated RNA was reverse transcribed in full, so expressed TCRB transcripts were sequenced. This table comes from immunoSEQ multiplex PCR, and its TCRdb copy is limited to in-frame clones, with some not included. The sample yields 300,000 to 350,000 clones, less than 10% seen once. Sequencing was done on a sample of central memory CD4+ T cells from blood. This sequence originates from a woman between 18 and 29 years old in good health. The chain couples TRBV5-1 to TRBJ2-5; D is ambiguous. CDR3 coding DNA: TGCGCCAGCAGCTTTACGGTCGGCCAAGAGACCCAGTACTTC. Translating it yields CASSFTVGQETQYF. Complete variable domain (other parts from reference TRBV5-1 and TRBJ2-5): KAGVTQTPRYLIKTRGQQVTLSCSPISGHRSVSWYQQTPGQGLQFLFEYFSETQRNKGNFPGRFSGRQFSNSRSEMNVSTLELGDSALYLCASSFTVGQETQYFGPGTRLLVL.